A selection of T cell receptor beta chains follows, all from one sample in a study of blood T cell repertoires in COVID-19. Only in-frame clones appear in the TCRdb table, and some are missing; sequencing was by immunoSEQ multiplex PCR. The sample records about 230,000 clones, 65% to 90% being singletons. Material for sequencing was peripheral blood. These receptors all come from a man over 45 with COVID-19, enrolled during active disease. CDR3s include the opening cysteine and the closing phenylalanine or tryptophan. D genes are given only for firm matches. Only some rows state a clone size, as once, few, many or a class for expanded clones.

>TRBV30|-|-|TRBJ1-1
TGTGCCTGGAGTACAGGTCCTATCGAAGCTTTCTTT
CAWSTGPIEAFF
>TRBV6-4|TRBD1|-|TRBJ1-2
TGTGCCAGCAGTGGCCAGCTTGGACAGGGTTATTATGGCTACACCTTC
CASSGQLGQGYYGYTF
>TRBV5-8|-|-|TRBJ2-3
TGTGCCAGCAGCTCGCGCGCGTCTACAGATACGCAGTATTTT
CASSSRASTDTQYF
>TRBV6-5|-|few|TRBJ1-5
TGTGCCAGCAGTTACTCAGGGGATCAGCCCCAGCATTTT
CASSYSGDQPQHF
>TRBV30|TRBD1|once|TRBJ1-6
TGTGCCTGGACCGTAGGGGGCATCGACAATTCACCCCTCCACTTT
CAWTVGGIDNSPLHF
>TRBV5-1|-|-|TRBJ2-5
TGCGCCAGCAGCGGTTCGGGAAACCAAGAGACCCAGTACTTC
CASSGSGNQETQYF
>TRBV5-4|TRBD2|-|TRBJ2-1
TGTGCCAGCAGCCCGACTAGCGGACTCTACAATGAGCAGTTCTTC
CASSPTSGLYNEQFF
>TRBV28|TRBD1|few|TRBJ1-5
TGTGCCAGCAGTTTTTTGAACAGGGGGCTTAGTCAGCCCCAGCATTTT
CASSFLNRGLSQPQHF
>TRBV7-9|-|-|TRBJ2-1
TGTGCCAGCAGCTTACAGGGAGGTGAGCAGTTCTTC
CASSLQGGEQFF
>TRBV5-6|-|-|TRBJ2-5
TGTGCCAGCAGCCTATGGACTGGCCAAGAGACCCAGTACTTC
CASSLWTGQETQYF
>TRBV6-2/TRBV6-3|-|-|TRBJ1-6
TGTGCCAGCAGTCAACAGGGTTCCGGGTCACCCCTCCACTTT
CASSQQGSGSPLHF
>TRBV27|-|-|TRBJ2-1
TGTGCCAGCAGCTCACGGGGATACAATGAGCAGTTCTTC
CASSSRGYNEQFF
>TRBV11-1|-|-|TRBJ1-4
TGTGCCAGCAGCTTAGGAGGAAAGGGGAAACTGTTTTTT
CASSLGGKGKLFF
>TRBV5-1|-|-|TRBJ1-4
TGCGCCAGCAGCTTGGGAGCCCGGACATTGGTAGGGGAACCAACTAATGAAAAACTGTTTTTT
CASSLGARTLVGEPTNEKLFF
>TRBV29-1|TRBD1|once|TRBJ1-1
TGCAGCGTTGAATTTGGTGGTGGACAGGAGCCGAACACTGAAGCTTTCTTT
CSVEFGGGQEPNTEAFF
>TRBV9|-|-|TRBJ1-2
TGTGCCAGCAGCGTAGGTCCCCTCTCAGGCTCTGGCTACACCTTC
CASSVGPLSGSGYTF
>TRBV5-5|-|-|TRBJ2-1
TGTGCCAGCAGCTTGTACGGAGTTCGTTACGGTGAGCAGTTCTTC
CASSLYGVRYGEQFF
>TRBV6-4|-|-|TRBJ1-1
TGTGCCAGCAGTGTACAGGAAAACACTGAAGCTTTCTTT
CASSVQENTEAFF